Included here is one T cell receptor beta chain sequence, with context. Its specificity is unknown. This table comes from immunoSEQ multiplex PCR, and its TCRdb copy is limited to in-frame clones, with some not included. The sample carries roughly 71,000 clones, roughly 78% recorded once. Germline V gives CDR1 LGHNA, CDR2 YSLEER. The CDR3 covers 15 residues. The V end was cut by 3 bases, the J end by 2 bases, with 11 bases between. Those with chemo-refractory metastatic non-small-cell lung cancer were treated with focal radiation combined with CTLA-4 blockade using ipilimumab. The source of the sample is a study of radiotherapy plus CTLA-4 blockade in lung cancer. Across the study: Overall, roughly 18% of patients showed an objective response, while roughly 28% attained disease control. Study-level results: The study found tumor-derived TCR clones expanded in blood after radiotherapy plus ipilimumab. Increased serum interferon-beta after radiation also reportedly predicted response strongly.

V usage is TRBV4-3 and J usage is TRBJ1-3; TRBD1 might be the D (6 bases). The origin of this receptor is a human donor with non-small cell lung cancer who had a complete response to radiotherapy plus ipilimumab. The specimen comprised peripheral blood, sampled from a patient treated with radiotherapy plus ipilimumab. The CDR3: CASSHGGLTGNTIYF. The CDR3 DNA is TGCGCCAGCAGCCACGGGGGGCTGACTGGAAACACCATATATTTT.